The 13 T cell receptor beta chains listed next were all sequenced from one sample in a study of Ad26.COV2.S vaccination and SARS-CoV-2 variants. Data came from immunoSEQ multiplex PCR; TCRdb stores just in-frame clones and leaves some out. The table includes hundreds of thousands of clones, around nine tenths detected once. The sample's treatment: around 19 received Ad26.COV2.S at low or high dose, single or two shots; roughly five received placebo; per-sample allocation not given. The study sampled participants on day 63 after the first vaccine or placebo injection. The material was peripheral blood, obtained in a trial of Ad26.COV2.S vaccine versus placebo. The receptors stem from a person aged 18-65 years who received the Ad26.COV2.S COVID-19 vaccine or a placebo.

The rearrangement joins TRBV30 to TRBJ2-7; 10 positions match TRBD1. CDR1 and CDR2 (germline): GTSNPN, SVGIG (reference sequence). The CDR3 extends over 17 amino acids. Unmatched junction bases numbered 12, after V lost 4 bases and J lost 0 bases. CDR3: CAWTVPGQGMSSYEQYF. The CDR3 DNA is TGTGCCTGGACCGTCCCGGGACAGGGGATGAGCTCCTACGAGCAGTACTTC.

V and J are TRBV19 and TRBJ2-7; D is uncertain. The CDR3 consists of 15 residues. The germline V gene encodes CDR1 LNHDA and CDR2 SQIVND (reference sequence). Trimming stripped 3 bases from V and 7 bases from J, with 19 bases between. DNA for the CDR3: TGTGCCAGTAGTATGACCCCTCGTCCCTCTGGGGAGCAGTACTTC. This encodes CASSMTPRPSGEQYF.

J is TRBJ2-3 and V is TRBV7-2; 13 nucleotides align to TRBD2. Germline lookup yields CDR1 SGHTA and CDR2 FQGNSA. The V and J ends lost 5 bases and 3 bases, in that order; junction bases with no gene match: 11. The CDR3 totals 18 residues. CDR3 sequence reads: CASSPRRLAGGSTDTQYF. The CDR3 region has the DNA TGTGCCAGCAGCCCTCGCCGACTAGCGGGAGGTTCTACAGATACGCAGTATTTT.

The rearrangement joins TRBV28 to TRBJ1-4; 7 nucleotides match TRBD1. Germline assignment: CDR1 MDHEN and CDR2 SYDVKM. The junction had 8 bases not matched to a gene; V was cut back by 5 bases and J by 8 bases. The CDR3 has 14 amino acids. The DNA for the CDR3 is TGTGCCAGCAGTACCCCGGCAGGGGGGGAAAAACTGTTTTTT. It codes for CASSTPAGGEKLFF.

The chain couples TRBV6-5 to TRBJ1-2, with 9 nucleotides matching TRBD1. With 5 bases clipped from V and 2 bases from J, the junction kept 3 bases outside the gene matches. The germline V gene has CDR1 MNHEY and CDR2 SVGAGI. The CDR3 is 14 amino acids. For the CDR3, the DNA is TGTGCCAGCAGTCGACAGGGGGAGAACTATGGCTACACCTTC. Its protein product is CASSRQGENYGYTF.

V usage is TRBV7-9 and J usage is TRBJ2-3; D call uncertain. The CDR3 has 14 amino acids. From germline, CDR1 is SEHNR and CDR2 FQNEAQ (reference sequence). V lost 1 base to trimming and J lost 3 bases, with 8 bases between them. CDR3 DNA: TGTGCCAGCAGCTTAGAAGGGCAAACAGATACGCAGTATTTT. Translation: CASSLEGQTDTQYF.

The genes are TRBV11-3 and TRBJ2-3; 9 nucleotides match TRBD2. The CDR3 contains 14 residues. The germline CDR1 and CDR2 sequences are SGHNT and YENEEA. With 5 bases clipped from V and 3 bases from J, the junction kept 3 bases outside the gene matches. In nucleotides, the CDR3 is TGTGCCAGCAGCCCGGGACTAGCAACAGATACGCAGTATTTT. Protein: CASSPGLATDTQYF.

The chain employs TRBV30 and TRBJ2-3; 7 nucleotides line up with TRBD1. J lost 2 bases, V lost 6 bases, and 5 bases had no gene match. The CDR3 has 13 amino acids. The germline CDR1 and CDR2 sequences are GTSNPN and SVGIG (reference sequence). The CDR3, as DNA: TGTGCCTGTTCCGGGACAGACACAGATACGCAGTATTTT. Its protein is CACSGTDTDTQYF.

This chain connects TRBV20-1 to TRBJ2-7; the D is unclear. V was clipped by 6 bases and J by 6 bases, with 12 bases between them. From germline, CDR1 is DFQATT and CDR2 SNEGSKA (reference sequence). This CDR3 is 11 amino acids long. CDR3 region: CSALIRAEQYF. For the CDR3, the DNA is TGCAGTGCCTTAATAAGGGCCGAGCAGTACTTC.

The rearrangement joins TRBV10-3 to TRBJ2-3; TRBD2 matches 11 bases. J was trimmed by 0 bases and V by 4 bases; bases with no gene match: 9. Germline lookup yields CDR1 ENHRY and CDR2 SYGVKD. CDR3 length equals 18 residues. CDR3 residues: CAISGGSGRARSTDTQYF. As DNA, the CDR3 is TGTGCCATCAGTGGGGGTAGCGGGAGGGCCCGCAGCACAGATACGCAGTATTTT.

The chain links TRBV19 to TRBJ1-2, with TRBD1 as a possible D gene (5 bases). Looked up from germline, CDR1 is LNHDA and CDR2 is SQIVND (reference sequence). Trimming pared 3 bases from V and 0 bases from J, leaving 8 bases between. The CDR3 covers 14 residues. The CDR3 DNA is TGTGCCAGTAGTATCGGGGGAGCTAACTATGGCTACACCTTC. It codes for CASSIGGANYGYTF.

This rearrangement joins TRBV25-1 to TRBJ1-6; 9 bases align to TRBD1. CDR1 and CDR2 (germline): MGHDK, SYGVNS. CDR3 size: 15 residues. V gave up 7 bases and J gave up 9 bases; unmatched junction bases: 10. CDR3 bases: TGTGCCAGCACGGGGACAGGGTGGCGTGGTTCACCCCTCCACTTT. Protein: CASTGTGWRGSPLHF.

As DNA, the CDR3 is TGTGCCAGCGGGAGGGAAACAGGGTTTACCTACGAGCAGTACTTC. It codes for CASGRETGFTYEQYF. V and J are TRBV27 and TRBJ2-7, with D tentatively TRBD2 (7 bases). V lost 8 bases, J lost 2 bases, and 19 bases lay in between. The CDR3 contains 15 residues. The germline gives CDR1 MNHEY, CDR2 SMNVEV (reference sequence).